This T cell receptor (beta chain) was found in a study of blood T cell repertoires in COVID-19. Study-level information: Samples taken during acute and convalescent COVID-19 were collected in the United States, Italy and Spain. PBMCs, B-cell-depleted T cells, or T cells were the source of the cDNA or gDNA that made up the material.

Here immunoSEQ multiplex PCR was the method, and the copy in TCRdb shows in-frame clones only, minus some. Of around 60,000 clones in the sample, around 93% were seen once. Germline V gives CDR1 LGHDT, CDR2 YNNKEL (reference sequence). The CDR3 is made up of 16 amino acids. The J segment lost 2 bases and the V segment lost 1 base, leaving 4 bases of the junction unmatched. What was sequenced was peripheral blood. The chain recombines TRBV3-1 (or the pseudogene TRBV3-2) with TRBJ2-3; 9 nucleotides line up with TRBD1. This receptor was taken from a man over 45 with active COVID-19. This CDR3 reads CASSQAGTGNTDTQYF. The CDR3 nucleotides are TGTGCCAGCAGCCAAGCCGGGACAGGGAACACAGATACGCAGTATTTT.